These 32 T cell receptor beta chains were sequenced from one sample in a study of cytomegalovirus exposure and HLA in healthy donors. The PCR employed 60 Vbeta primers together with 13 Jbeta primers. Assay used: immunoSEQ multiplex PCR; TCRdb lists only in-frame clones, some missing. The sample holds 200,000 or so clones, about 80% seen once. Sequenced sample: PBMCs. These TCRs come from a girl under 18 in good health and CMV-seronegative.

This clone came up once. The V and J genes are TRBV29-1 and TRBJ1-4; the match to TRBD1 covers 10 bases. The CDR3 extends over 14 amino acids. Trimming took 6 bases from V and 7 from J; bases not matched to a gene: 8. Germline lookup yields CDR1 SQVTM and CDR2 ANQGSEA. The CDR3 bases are TGCAGCGTGGGACCGGGACAGGGGAGTGAAAAACTGTTTTTT. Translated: CSVGPGQGSEKLFF.

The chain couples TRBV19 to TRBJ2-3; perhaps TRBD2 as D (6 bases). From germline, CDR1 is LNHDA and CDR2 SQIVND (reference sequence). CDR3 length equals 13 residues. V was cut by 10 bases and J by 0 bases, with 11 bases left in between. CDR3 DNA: TGTGCCACCGCCCTAGCGAGCACAGATACGCAGTATTTT. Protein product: CATALASTDTQYF. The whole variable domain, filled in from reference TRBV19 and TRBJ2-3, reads DGGITQSPKYLFRKEGQNVTLSCEQNLNHDAMYWYRQDPGQGLRLIYYSQIVNDFQKGDIAEGYSVSREKKESFPLTVTSAQKNPTAFYLCATALASTDTQYFGPGTRLTVL.

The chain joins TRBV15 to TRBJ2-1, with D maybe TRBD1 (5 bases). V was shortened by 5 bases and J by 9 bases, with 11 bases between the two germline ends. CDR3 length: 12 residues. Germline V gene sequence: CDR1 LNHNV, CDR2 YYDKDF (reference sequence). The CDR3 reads CATSRRVGEQFF. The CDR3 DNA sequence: TGTGCCACCAGCCGCAGGGTTGGTGAGCAGTTCTTC.

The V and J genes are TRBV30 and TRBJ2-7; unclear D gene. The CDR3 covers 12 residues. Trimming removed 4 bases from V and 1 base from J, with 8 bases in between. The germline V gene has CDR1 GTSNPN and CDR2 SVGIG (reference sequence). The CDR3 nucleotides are TGTGCCTGGACCGTGTCTTCCTACGAGCAGTACTTC. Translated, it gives CAWTVSSYEQYF.

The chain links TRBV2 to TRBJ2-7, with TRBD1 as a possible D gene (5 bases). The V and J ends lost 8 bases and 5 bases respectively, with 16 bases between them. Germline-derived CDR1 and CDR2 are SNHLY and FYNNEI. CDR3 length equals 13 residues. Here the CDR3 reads CASAQGRGDEQYF. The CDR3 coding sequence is TGTGCCAGCGCGCAGGGTCGTGGAGACGAGCAGTACTTC.

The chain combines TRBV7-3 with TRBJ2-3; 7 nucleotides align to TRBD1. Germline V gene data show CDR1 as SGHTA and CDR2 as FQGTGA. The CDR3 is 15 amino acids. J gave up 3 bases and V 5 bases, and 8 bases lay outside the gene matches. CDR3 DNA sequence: TGTGCCAGCAGCCCCAGAGGGGGCGCGACAGATACGCAGTATTTT. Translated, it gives CASSPRGGATDTQYF.

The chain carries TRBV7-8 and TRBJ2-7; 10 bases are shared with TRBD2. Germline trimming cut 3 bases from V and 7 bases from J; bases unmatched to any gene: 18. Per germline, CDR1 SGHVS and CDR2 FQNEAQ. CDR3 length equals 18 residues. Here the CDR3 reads CASSLIRPSGSLRGEQYF. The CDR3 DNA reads TGTGCCAGCAGCTTGATCCGCCCTAGCGGGAGTCTACGGGGGGAGCAGTACTTC.

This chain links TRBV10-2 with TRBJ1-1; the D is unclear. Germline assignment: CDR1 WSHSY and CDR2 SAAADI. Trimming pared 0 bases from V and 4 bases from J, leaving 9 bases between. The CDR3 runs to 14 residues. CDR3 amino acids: CASSESMISTEAFF. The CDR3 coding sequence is TGCGCCAGCAGTGAGTCGATGATCAGCACTGAAGCTTTCTTT.

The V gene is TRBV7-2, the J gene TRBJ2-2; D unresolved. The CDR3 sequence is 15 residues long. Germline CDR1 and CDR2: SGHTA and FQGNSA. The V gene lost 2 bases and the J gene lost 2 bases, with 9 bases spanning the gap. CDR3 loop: CASSLLGLNTGELFF. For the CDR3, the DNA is TGTGCCAGCAGCTTACTTGGGCTTAACACCGGGGAGCTGTTTTTT. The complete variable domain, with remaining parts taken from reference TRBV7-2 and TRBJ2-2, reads GAGVSQSPSNKVTEKGKDVELRCDPISGHTALYWYRQSLGQGLEFLIYFQGNSAPDKSGLPSDRFSAERTGGSVSTLTIQRTQQEDSAVYLCASSLLGLNTGELFFGEGSRLTVL.

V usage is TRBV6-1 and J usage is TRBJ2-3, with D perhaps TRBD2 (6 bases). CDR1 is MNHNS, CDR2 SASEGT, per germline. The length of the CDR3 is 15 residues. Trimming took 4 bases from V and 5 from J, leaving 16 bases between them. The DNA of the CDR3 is TGTGCCAGCAGTGCTGTACTAGCAATAGGAGATACGCAGTATTTT. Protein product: CASSAVLAIGDTQYF.

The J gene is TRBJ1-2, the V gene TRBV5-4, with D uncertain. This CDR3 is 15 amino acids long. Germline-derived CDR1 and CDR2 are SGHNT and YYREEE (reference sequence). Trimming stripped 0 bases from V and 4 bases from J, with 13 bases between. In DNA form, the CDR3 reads TGTGCCAGCAGCTTGGTTACCGGGGTTCTCTATGGCTACACCTTC. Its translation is CASSLVTGVLYGYTF.

CDR3 nucleotide sequence: TGCGCCAGCAGCTTGGGAGCGGAGACCCAGTACTTC. Protein: CASSLGAETQYF. The J gene is TRBJ2-5, the V gene TRBV5-1; D is unclear. CDR3 length equals 12 residues. Germline V gives CDR1 SGHRS, CDR2 YFSETQ. V lost 0 bases, J lost 5 bases, and 5 bases lay in between. Together with reference TRBV5-1 and TRBJ2-5, the CDR3 gives the full variable domain: KAGVTQTPRYLIKTRGQQVTLSCSPISGHRSVSWYQQTPGQGLQFLFEYFSETQRNKGNFPGRFSGRQFSNSRSEMNVSTLELGDSALYLCASSLGAETQYFGPGTRLLVL.

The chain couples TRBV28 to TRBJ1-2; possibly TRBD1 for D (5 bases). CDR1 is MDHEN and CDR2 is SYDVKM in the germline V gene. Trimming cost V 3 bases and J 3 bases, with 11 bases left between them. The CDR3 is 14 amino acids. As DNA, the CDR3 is TGTGCCAGCAGTTTCCCCCGGGGGGACTATGGCTACACCTTC. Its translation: CASSFPRGDYGYTF.

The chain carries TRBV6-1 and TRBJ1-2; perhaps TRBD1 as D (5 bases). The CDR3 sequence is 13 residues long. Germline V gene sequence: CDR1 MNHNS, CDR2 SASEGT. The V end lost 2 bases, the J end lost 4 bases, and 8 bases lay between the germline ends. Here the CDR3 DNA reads TGTGCCAGCAGTGAAAGCGGGGCCTATGGCTACACCTTC. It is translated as CASSESGAYGYTF.

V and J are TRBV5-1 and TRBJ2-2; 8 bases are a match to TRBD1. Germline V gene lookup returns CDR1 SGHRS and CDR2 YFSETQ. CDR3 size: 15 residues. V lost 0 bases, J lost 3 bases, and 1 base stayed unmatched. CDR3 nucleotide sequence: TGCGCCAGCAGCTTGGGACAGGGGTACACCGGGGAGCTGTTTTTT. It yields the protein CASSLGQGYTGELFF. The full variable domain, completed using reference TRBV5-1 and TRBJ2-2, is KAGVTQTPRYLIKTRGQQVTLSCSPISGHRSVSWYQQTPGQGLQFLFEYFSETQRNKGNFPGRFSGRQFSNSRSEMNVSTLELGDSALYLCASSLGQGYTGELFFGEGSRLTVL.

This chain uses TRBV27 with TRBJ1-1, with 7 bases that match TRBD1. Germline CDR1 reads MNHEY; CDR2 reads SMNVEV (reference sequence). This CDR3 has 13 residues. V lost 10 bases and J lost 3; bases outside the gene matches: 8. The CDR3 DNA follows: TGTGCCACCTCAAGCAGGGGGGACACTGAAGCTTTCTTT. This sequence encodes CATSSRGDTEAFF.

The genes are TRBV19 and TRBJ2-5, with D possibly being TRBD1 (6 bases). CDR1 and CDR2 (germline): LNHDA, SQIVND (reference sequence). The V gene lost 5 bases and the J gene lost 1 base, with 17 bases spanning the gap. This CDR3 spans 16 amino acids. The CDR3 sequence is CASSVITGQFQETQYF. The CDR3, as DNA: TGTGCCAGTAGTGTCATAACCGGACAGTTCCAAGAGACCCAGTACTTC.

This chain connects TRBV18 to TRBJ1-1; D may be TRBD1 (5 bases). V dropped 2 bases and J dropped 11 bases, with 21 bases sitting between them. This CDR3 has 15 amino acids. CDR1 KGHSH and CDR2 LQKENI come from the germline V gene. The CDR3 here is CASSPNSGQGKAAFF. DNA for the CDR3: TGTGCCAGCTCACCAAACTCAGGGCAGGGTAAAGCCGCTTTCTTT.

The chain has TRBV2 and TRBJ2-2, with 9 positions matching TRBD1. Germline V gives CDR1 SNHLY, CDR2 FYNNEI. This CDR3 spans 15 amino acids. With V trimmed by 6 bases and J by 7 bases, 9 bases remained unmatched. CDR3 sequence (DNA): TGTGCCAGCAGCCCAGAAACAGGGGGCGGCGGGGAGCTGTTTTTT. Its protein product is CASSPETGGGGELFF. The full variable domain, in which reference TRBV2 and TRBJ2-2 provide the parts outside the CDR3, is EPEVTQTPSHQVTQMGQEVILRCVPISNHLYFYWYRQILGQKVEFLVSFYNNEISEKSEIFDDQFSVERPDGSNFTLKIRSTKLEDSAMYFCASSPETGGGGELFFGEGSRLTVL.

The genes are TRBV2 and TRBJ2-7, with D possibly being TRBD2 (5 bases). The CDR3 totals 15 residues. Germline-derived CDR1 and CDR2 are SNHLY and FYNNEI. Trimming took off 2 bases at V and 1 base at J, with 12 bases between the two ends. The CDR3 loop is CASSEISARSYEQYF. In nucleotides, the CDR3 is TGTGCCAGCAGTGAAATTAGCGCTCGGTCCTACGAGCAGTACTTC.

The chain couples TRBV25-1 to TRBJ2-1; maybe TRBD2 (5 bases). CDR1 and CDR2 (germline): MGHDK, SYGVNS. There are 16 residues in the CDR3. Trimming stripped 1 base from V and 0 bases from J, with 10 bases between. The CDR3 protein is CASSESKRSSYNEQFF. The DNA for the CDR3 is TGTGCCAGCAGTGAATCTAAGCGGAGCTCCTACAATGAGCAGTTCTTC.

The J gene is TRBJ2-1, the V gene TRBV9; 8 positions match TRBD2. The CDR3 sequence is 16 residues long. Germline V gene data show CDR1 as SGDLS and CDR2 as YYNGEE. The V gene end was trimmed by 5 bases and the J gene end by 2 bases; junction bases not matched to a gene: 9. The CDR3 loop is CASRRAPGLAYNEQFF. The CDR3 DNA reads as TGTGCCAGCAGGCGTGCCCCGGGACTAGCCTACAATGAGCAGTTCTTC.

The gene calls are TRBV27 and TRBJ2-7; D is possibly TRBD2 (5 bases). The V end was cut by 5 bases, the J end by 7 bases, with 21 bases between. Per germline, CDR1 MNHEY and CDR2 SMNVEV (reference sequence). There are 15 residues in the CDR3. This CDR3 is CASSIRGSKKGEQYF. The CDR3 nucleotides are TGTGCCAGCAGTATCCGGGGTTCCAAAAAAGGGGAGCAGTACTTC.

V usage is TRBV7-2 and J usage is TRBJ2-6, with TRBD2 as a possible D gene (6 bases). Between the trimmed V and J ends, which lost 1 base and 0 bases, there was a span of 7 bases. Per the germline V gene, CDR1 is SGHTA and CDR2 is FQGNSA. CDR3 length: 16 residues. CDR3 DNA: TGTGCCAGCAGCTTAGTCGGGGGCTCTGGGGCCAACGTCCTGACTTTC. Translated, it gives CASSLVGGSGANVLTF.

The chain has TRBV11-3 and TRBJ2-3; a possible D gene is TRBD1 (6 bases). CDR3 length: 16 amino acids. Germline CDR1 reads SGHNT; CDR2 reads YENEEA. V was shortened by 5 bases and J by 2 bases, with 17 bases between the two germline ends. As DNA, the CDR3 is TGTGCCAGCAGCCCCAAACAGGGCCTCTTCACAGATACGCAGTATTTT. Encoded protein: CASSPKQGLFTDTQYF.

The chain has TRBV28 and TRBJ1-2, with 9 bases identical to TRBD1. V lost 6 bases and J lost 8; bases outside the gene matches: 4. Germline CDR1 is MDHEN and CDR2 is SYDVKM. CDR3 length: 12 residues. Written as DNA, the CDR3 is TGTGCCAGCAGACAGGGGGCGTTGGGCTACACCTTC. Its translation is CASRQGALGYTF.

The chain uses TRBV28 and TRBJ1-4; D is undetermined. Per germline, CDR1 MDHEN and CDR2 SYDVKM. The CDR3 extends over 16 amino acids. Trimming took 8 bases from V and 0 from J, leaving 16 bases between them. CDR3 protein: CASYEGGRPTNEKLFF. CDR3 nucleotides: TGTGCCAGCTATGAAGGAGGGAGACCAACTAATGAAAAACTGTTTTTT.

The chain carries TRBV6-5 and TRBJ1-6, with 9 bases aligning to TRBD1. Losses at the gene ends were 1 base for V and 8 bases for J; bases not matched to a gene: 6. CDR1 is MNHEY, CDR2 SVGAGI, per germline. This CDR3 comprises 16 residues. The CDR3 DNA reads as TGTGCCAGCAGTTACTTTCTAGGGACAGGGTATTCACCCCTCCACTTT. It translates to CASSYFLGTGYSPLHF.

Written as DNA, the CDR3 is TGTGCCAGCAGAGACATCCGGACAGGGTTCGACGAGCAGTACTTC. Encoded protein: CASRDIRTGFDEQYF. V usage is TRBV27 and J usage is TRBJ2-7, with 8 positions matching TRBD1. The CDR3 length is 15 residues. The J segment lost 5 bases and the V segment lost 6 bases, leaving 12 bases of the junction unmatched. In germline, CDR1 is MNHEY, CDR2 SMNVEV (reference sequence).

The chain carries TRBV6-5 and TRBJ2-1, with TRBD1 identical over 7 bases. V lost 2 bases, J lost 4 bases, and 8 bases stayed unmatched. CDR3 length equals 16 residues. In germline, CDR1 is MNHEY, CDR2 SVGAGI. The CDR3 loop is CASSYRDRRVYNEQFF. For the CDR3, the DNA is TGTGCCAGCAGTTACCGGGACAGAAGGGTATACAATGAGCAGTTCTTC.

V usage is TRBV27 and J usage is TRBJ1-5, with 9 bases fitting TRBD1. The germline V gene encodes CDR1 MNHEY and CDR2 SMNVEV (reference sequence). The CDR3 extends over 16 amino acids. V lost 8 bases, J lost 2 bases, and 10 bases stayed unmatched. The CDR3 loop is CASRKQGARGNQPQHF. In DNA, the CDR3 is TGTGCCAGCCGGAAACAGGGGGCTCGTGGCAATCAGCCCCAGCATTTT.

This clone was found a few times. DNA of the CDR3: TGTGCCAGCAGTCTTGACAGCTCTGGGGCCAACGTCCTGACTTTC. Its protein is CASSLDSSGANVLTF. The V gene is TRBV4-2, the J gene TRBJ2-6; tentatively, D is TRBD1 (5 bases). CDR3 size: 15 residues. Germline values: CDR1 LGHNA, CDR2 YNFKEQ. With 6 bases removed from V and 0 bases from J, the gap between germline ends came to 9 bases.